This TCR beta chain was identified during a study of T cell responses to AZD1222 COVID-19 vaccine. Findings of the study overall: The CD4 TCRs associated with vaccination extended across spike and predominated at 160-218 and 743-854. There were mostly white British donors and more females than males, and clonal diversity was possibly underestimated. Baseline seropositives among AZD1222 recipients totaled only five or six.

Germline lookup yields CDR1 SGHRS and CDR2 YFSETQ. Trimming left V 5 bases short and J 0 bases short, with 12 bases between. This CDR3 is 14 amino acids long. Using immunoSEQ multiplex PCR, the repertoire was profiled, and TCRdb retains in-frame clones only, with some absent. This sample has some 130,000 clones, with 80% to 90% found just once. As to this clone: What it binds is not known.

The gene calls are TRBV5-1 and TRBJ2-7; D perhaps matches TRBD2 (6 bases). Sequencing used peripheral blood, obtained on day 0 of AZD1222 vaccination. This clonotype originated in an adult in good health. The CDR3 DNA is TGCGCCAGCAGAAGACTCGGGAGCTCCTACGAGCAGTACTTC. Translated: CASRRLGSSYEQYF.